Below are 28 T cell receptor beta chains sequenced from a single sample in a study of tumor-infiltrating lymphocytes in primary liver carcinoma. Without any cell sorting, roughly 17-31 mg of bulk tissue yielded co-extracted RNA and DNA. With a constant-region primer, TCR beta cDNA was made from around 530 ng of total RNA. Each TCR beta library was derived from three nested multiplex PCR rounds that employed slightly modified ARM-PCR. PCR rounds one and two used TRBV1-TRBV30 forward primers with a C-beta reverse primer for roughly 9 cycles each. TCRdb itself ran the multiplex PCR reads through MiXCR, one entry per CDR3 protein. This sample has roughly 57,000 distinct CDR3 sequences, with about three quarters found just once. The specimen sequenced was liver tumor tissue from sampling region 2. Subset described: tumor region T2, inferior pole. All receptors derive from a man in his forties with primary liver carcinoma and hepatitis B virus infection.

This clonotype was observed a single time. Relative to the germline gene, one junction end is altered; a read error may explain this. This chain uses TRBV4-1 with TRBJ1-6; weak D call: TRBD1 (6 bases). CDR3 length: 15 residues. From germline, CDR1 is MGHRA and CDR2 YSYEKL. The CDR3 DNA follows: TGCGCCAGCAGCCAAGAAAGCACAGGGAATTCACCCTTCCACTTT. It yields the protein CASSQESTGNSPFHF.

This clonotype has at least ten counts. The genes are TRBV5-1 and TRBJ1-1; 8 nucleotides line up with TRBD1. The CDR3 is 14 amino acids. Germline V gene data show CDR1 as SGHRS and CDR2 as YFSETQ. V lost 4 bases and J lost 2; bases outside the gene matches: 4. CDR3 protein: CASSEGTGNTEAFF. The DNA for the CDR3 is TGCGCCAGCAGCGAGGGGACAGGAAACACTGAAGCTTTCTTT.

In regard to this clonotype: At one of its ends the junction is not consistent with the germline gene, which may arise from a read error. The V gene is TRBV12-3 or TRBV12-4, the J gene TRBJ1-6, with D unresolved. The CDR3 has 12 amino acids. The CDR3 DNA follows: TGCACCAGCAGTCTAAAGAATTCACCCCTCCACTTT. It is translated as CTSSLKNSPLHF.

On this clonotype: A junction end diverges from the germline sequence, so it may reflect a read error. The CDR3 is CANRFGQGSNQPQHF. CDR3 coding DNA: TGTGCCAACAGATTTGGGCAAGGAAGCAATCAGCCTCAGCATTTT. The chain combines TRBV12-3 or TRBV12-4 with TRBJ1-5; D not resolved. The CDR3 length is 15 residues.

This clonotype was observed a single time. In this CDR3 the conserved last residue, phenylalanine or tryptophan, is missing, so a read error is likely. The rearrangement uses TRBV10-2 and TRBJ2-7; D is undetermined. The CDR3 totals 13 residues. Per germline, CDR1 WSHSY and CDR2 SAAADI. The CDR3 sequence: CASDNGDSYVQYY. The CDR3 region has the DNA TGCGCCAGCGATAACGGCGACTCCTACGTGCAGTACTAC.

The chain has TRBV10-1 and TRBJ2-3; 12 nucleotides line up with TRBD2. The V segment lost 11 bases and the J segment 1 base; nucleotides outside the gene matches: 13. This CDR3 comprises 17 residues. Germline CDR1 WNHNN, CDR2 SYGVQD (reference sequence). DNA of the CDR3: TGCGCCCGGCACCTAGCGGGAGGGTGGGATTGCACAGATACGCAGTATTTT. It translates to CARHLAGGWDCTDTQYF.

As for this clonotype: A read error may produce the germline difference seen at one junction end. This sequence joins TRBV12-3 or TRBV12-4 and TRBJ2-4; no definite D call. This CDR3 has 15 residues. The CDR3: CASSLVLDDKNIQYF. The CDR3 DNA reads TGTGCCAGTAGTTTAGTCCTGGATGACAAAAACATTCAGTACTTC.

This clonotype appeared a few times. The J gene is TRBJ1-1, the V gene TRBV4-2; TRBD1 matches at 9 bases. CDR3 size: 15 residues. The V gene's germline CDR1 is LGHNA and CDR2 YNFKEQ. J gave up 4 bases and V 0 bases, and 3 bases lay outside the gene matches. The CDR3 here is CASSQEVTGGTEAFF. The CDR3 nucleotides read TGTGCCAGCAGCCAAGAGGTGACAGGGGGCACTGAAGCTTTCTTT.

This clonotype was seen a handful of times. Because it lacks the conserved phenylalanine or tryptophan at the end, this CDR3 is likely a read error. The DNA is left out, because the CDR3 cannot be placed on it with certainty; the CDR3 is given as TCRdb lists it. The V call is TRBV4-3, the J call TRBJ2-7; TRBD2 is the table's D call and was not checked against the DNA. The CDR3 is 15 amino acids long, termini counted. Germline V lookup: CDR1 LGHNA, CDR2 YSLEER. CDR3 residues: CASSHDRETPYEQYY.

To note about this clonotype: The junction does not match germline at one end; this may be a read error. The chain uses TRBV14 and TRBJ2-7, with 9 bases fitting TRBD1. The CDR3 loop spans 13 amino acids. Germline V gene sequence: CDR1 SGHDN, CDR2 FVKESK. This CDR3 reads CANSGTGPGEQYF. The CDR3, as DNA: TGTGCCAACAGCGGGACAGGGCCTGGCGAGCAGTACTTC.

To note about this clonotype: This CDR3 is missing its conserved last phenylalanine or tryptophan, likely due to a read error. The rearrangement uses TRBV30 and TRBJ2-1; D unresolved. From germline, CDR1 is GTSNPN and CDR2 SVGIG (reference sequence). This CDR3 has 14 amino acids. V was pared by 8 bases and J by 8 bases, with 22 bases between. The DNA of the CDR3 is TGTGCCAGGGTAAGGTTGGGTATCTCCTATGAGCAGTTCTAC. Its protein is CARVRLGISYEQFY.

About this clonotype: A junction end diverges from the germline sequence, so it may reflect a read error. This rearrangement joins TRBV4-2 to TRBJ2-7; 7 bases line up with TRBD1. Germline V gene data show CDR1 as LGHNA and CDR2 as YNFKEQ. CDR3 size: 14 residues. CDR3 amino acids: CARSQATGAYEQYF. CDR3 DNA sequence: TGTGCCAGAAGCCAAGCAACAGGGGCCTACGAGCAGTACTTC.

Details on this clonotype: At one of its ends the junction is not consistent with the germline gene, which may arise from a read error. The chain recombines TRBV4-1 with TRBJ1-2; D perhaps matches TRBD1 (5 bases). The CDR3 covers 14 residues. Looked up from germline, CDR1 is MGHRA and CDR2 is YSYEKL. CDR3 sequence: CPSCQSQGFYGYTF. The DNA for the CDR3 is TGCCCCAGCTGCCAATCTCAGGGATTCTATGGCTACACCTTC.

This clonotype was detected a few times. This may be a read error: a much more frequent sequence differs by one nucleotide. The conserved phenylalanine or tryptophan normally closing the CDR3 is absent here, so this likely arose from a read error. The chain has TRBV7-9 and TRBJ2-3; unclear D gene. The CDR3 totals 16 residues. Trimming took off 0 bases at V and 0 bases at J, with 10 bases between the two ends. Germline lookup yields CDR1 SEHNR and CDR2 FQNEAQ (reference sequence). CDR3 sequence: CASSLAAGPSTDTQYI. The CDR3 coding sequence is TGTGCCAGCAGCTTAGCGGCAGGACCCAGCACAGATACGCAGTATATT.

On this clonotype itself: At one end the junction does not follow the germline gene, possibly because of a read error. This rearrangement joins TRBV6-6 to TRBJ1-5, with 7 nucleotides matching TRBD1. Germline CDR1 is MNHNY and CDR2 is SVGAGI (reference sequence). This CDR3 contains 15 residues. CDR3 in DNA: TGTGCCAGCACTCAGGGGGGGGTTGACAATCAGCTCCAGCATTTT. It codes for CASTQGGVDNQLQHF.

This clonotype has a count of ten or more. Mismatch with germline at one junction end may stem from a read error. The chain has TRBV11-2 and TRBJ1-3; D perhaps matches TRBD1 (5 bases). The CDR3 is made up of 15 amino acids. Germline V gene lookup returns CDR1 SGHAT and CDR2 FQNNGV. The CDR3, as DNA: TGTGTCAGCAGCTTTTTTGAAGGGGCTGGAAACACCATATATTTT. This codes for CVSSFFEGAGNTIYF.

Of note for this clonotype: The conserved phenylalanine or tryptophan normally closing the CDR3 is absent here, so this likely arose from a read error. No DNA is shown, since the ends of the CDR3 on it are uncertain; the CDR3 is the one TCRdb lists. The chain combines TRBV6-1 with TRBJ2-7; the table's TRBD1 call for D was not verified on the DNA. In germline, CDR1 is MNHNS, CDR2 SASEGT. The length of the CDR3 is 14 amino acids, counting both ends. The CDR3 loop reads CASKAGQGIIKEYL.

A remark on this clonotype: One end of the junction does not line up with germline, which may come from a read error. The chain links TRBV4-2 to TRBJ2-3, with TRBD2 matching over 10 bases. CDR1 is LGHNA, CDR2 YNFKEQ, per germline. This CDR3 spans 18 amino acids. The CDR3 sequence is CAGSHVALLAGETDTQYF. The CDR3 DNA reads as TGTGCCGGCAGCCATGTGGCGCTTCTAGCGGGAGAGACAGATACGCAGTATTTT.

The V call is TRBV28, the J call TRBJ2-5; D perhaps matches TRBD2 (6 bases). V dropped 9 bases and J dropped 4 bases, with 18 bases sitting between them. The CDR3 runs 14 residues. Germline values: CDR1 MDHEN, CDR2 SYDVKM. CDR3 region: CASSHIRGVETQYF. DNA for the CDR3: TGTGCCAGTAGCCATATCCGCGGGGTAGAGACCCAGTACTTC.

The V gene is TRBV10-2, the J gene TRBJ2-3, with D uncertain. The V gene's germline CDR1 is WSHSY and CDR2 SAAADI. Trimming shortened V by 5 bases and J by 6 bases, and 15 bases separated the two germline ends. This CDR3 is 14 amino acids long. This CDR3 reads CASSPFRGRDTQYF. CDR3 in DNA: TGCGCCAGCAGTCCGTTTCGCGGTCGGGATACGCAGTATTTT.

The chain joins TRBV9 to TRBJ2-1; 9 bases align to TRBD1. Per germline, CDR1 SGDLS and CDR2 YYNGEE. The V gene end was trimmed by 4 bases and the J gene end by 5 bases; junction bases not matched to a gene: 7. This CDR3 region has 15 residues. The CDR3 sequence: CASSPRTGADNEQFF. For the CDR3, the DNA is TGTGCCAGCAGCCCCCGGACAGGGGCGGACAATGAGCAGTTCTTC.

A note on this clonotype: A read error may account for a junction end that differs from germline. The rearrangement joins TRBV6-1 to TRBJ1-6; D call uncertain. The CDR3 has 14 residues. Germline V gene data show CDR1 as MNHNS and CDR2 as SASEGT. CDR3 loop: CANSEGESVSSLHF. The CDR3 DNA reads as TGTGCCAACAGTGAGGGCGAGTCAGTATCATCCCTCCACTTT.

This clonotype was seen repeatedly, ten times or more. CDR3 sequence: CASSRLADYNEQFF. CDR3 bases: TGTGCCAGCAGTCGACTAGCGGATTACAATGAGCAGTTCTTC. V and J are TRBV6-5 and TRBJ2-1, with TRBD2 matching 9 bases. V lost 5 bases to trimming and J lost 4 bases; unmatched junction nucleotides: 3. Germline CDR1 reads MNHEY; CDR2 reads SVGAGI. The CDR3 consists of 14 residues.

This clonotype came up many times. The chain uses TRBV29-1 and TRBJ2-1; D possibly corresponds to TRBD2 (5 bases). CDR1 SQVTM and CDR2 ANQGSEA come from the germline V gene. The CDR3 has 12 residues. Trimming stripped 7 bases from V and 7 bases from J, with 14 bases between. This CDR3 is CSGRPGGNEQFF. CDR3 sequence (DNA): TGCAGCGGTAGACCGGGCGGGAATGAGCAGTTCTTC.

Of note for this clonotype: This may come from a read error, since a much larger clone is one base off. The chain carries TRBV29-1 and TRBJ2-1, with D possibly TRBD1 on 6 matching bases. Per germline, CDR1 SQVTM and CDR2 ANQGSEA. CDR3 length: 12 amino acids. CDR3: CSGLQGFDEHFF. Here the CDR3 DNA reads TGCAGCGGACTACAGGGTTTCGATGAGCACTTCTTC.

Comments on this clonotype: This is likely a read error, given that the CDR3 carries no conserved phenylalanine or tryptophan at its end. The DNA is left out, because the CDR3 cannot be placed on it with certainty; the CDR3 is given as TCRdb lists it. The V call is TRBV11-2, the J call TRBJ1-1. The germline V gene encodes CDR1 SGHAT and CDR2 FQNNGV. From its first to its last residue, the CDR3 has 14 amino acids. This chain's CDR3 is CASSLLAHQTEVFY.

Notes on this clonotype: An end of the junction differs from the germline gene, which may be a read error. The genes are TRBV5-8 and TRBJ2-1; the D gene is possibly TRBD2 (6 bases). CDR3 size: 16 residues. Germline V lookup: CDR1 SGHTS, CDR2 YDEGEE. CDR3 nucleotide sequence: TGTGCCAGCAGCTTGGGACTAGTTGGAGTGAAGAATGAGCACTTCTTC. Translated, it gives CASSLGLVGVKNEHFF.

This clonotype was recorded many times. The CDR3 loop is CASSLLAGGYEQYF. CDR3 coding DNA: TGTGCCAGCAGCTTACTAGCGGGAGGCTACGAGCAGTACTTC. The chain joins TRBV28 to TRBJ2-7; 12 nucleotides match TRBD2. This CDR3 has 14 amino acids. V lost 6 bases, J lost 3 bases, and 3 bases stayed unmatched. Germline loops: CDR1 MDHEN, CDR2 SYDVKM.